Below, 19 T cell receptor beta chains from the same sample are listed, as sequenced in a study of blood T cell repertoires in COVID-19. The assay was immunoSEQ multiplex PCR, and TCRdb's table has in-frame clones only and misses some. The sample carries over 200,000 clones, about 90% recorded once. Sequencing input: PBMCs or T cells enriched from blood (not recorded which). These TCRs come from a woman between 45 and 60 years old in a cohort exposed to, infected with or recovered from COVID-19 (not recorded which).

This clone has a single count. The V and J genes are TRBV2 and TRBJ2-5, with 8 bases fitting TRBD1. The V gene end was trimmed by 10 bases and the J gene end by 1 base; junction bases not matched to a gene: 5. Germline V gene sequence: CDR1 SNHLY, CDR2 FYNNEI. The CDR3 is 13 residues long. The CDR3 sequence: CANQGATQETQYF. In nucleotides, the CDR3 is TGTGCCAACCAGGGGGCCACCCAAGAGACCCAGTACTTC.

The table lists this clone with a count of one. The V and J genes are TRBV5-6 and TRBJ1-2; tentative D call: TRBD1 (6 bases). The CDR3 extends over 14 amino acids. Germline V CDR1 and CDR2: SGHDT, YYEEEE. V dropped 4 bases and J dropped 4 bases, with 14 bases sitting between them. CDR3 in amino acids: CASSKGGAFYGYTF. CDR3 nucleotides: TGTGCCAGCAGCAAGGGGGGGGCTTTCTATGGCTACACCTTC. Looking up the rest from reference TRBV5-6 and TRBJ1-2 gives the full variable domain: DAGVTQSPTHLIKTRGQQVTLRCSPKSGHDTVSWYQQALGQGPQFIFQYYEEEERQRGNFPDRFSGHQFPNYSSELNVNALLLGDSALYLCASSKGGAFYGYTFGSGTRLTVV.

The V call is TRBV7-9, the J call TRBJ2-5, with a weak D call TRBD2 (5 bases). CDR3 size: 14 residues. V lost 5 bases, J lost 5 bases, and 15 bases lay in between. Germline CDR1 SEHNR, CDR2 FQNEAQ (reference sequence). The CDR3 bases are TGTGCCAGCAGCCCCCTAAGAGGGTTCGAGACCCAGTACTTC. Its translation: CASSPLRGFETQYF. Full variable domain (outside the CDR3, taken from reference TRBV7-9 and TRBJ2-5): DTGVSQNPRHKITKRGQNVTFRCDPISEHNRLYWYRQTLGQGPEFLTYFQNEAQLEKSRLLSDRFSAERPKGSFSTLEIQRTEQGDSAMYLCASSPLRGFETQYFGPGTRLLVL.

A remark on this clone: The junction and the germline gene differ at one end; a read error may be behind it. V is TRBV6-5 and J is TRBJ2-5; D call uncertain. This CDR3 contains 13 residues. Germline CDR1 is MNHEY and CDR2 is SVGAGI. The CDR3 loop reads CASSDSPRETQYF. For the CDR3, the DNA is TGTGCCAGCAGTGACTCGCCCCGGGAGACCCAGTACTTC.

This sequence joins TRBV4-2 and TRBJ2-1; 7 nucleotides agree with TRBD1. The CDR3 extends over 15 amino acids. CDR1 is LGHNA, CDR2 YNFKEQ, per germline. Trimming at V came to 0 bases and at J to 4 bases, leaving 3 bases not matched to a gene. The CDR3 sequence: CASSQDRQGYNEQFF. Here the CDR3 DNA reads TGTGCCAGCAGCCAAGATCGACAGGGTTACAATGAGCAGTTCTTC.

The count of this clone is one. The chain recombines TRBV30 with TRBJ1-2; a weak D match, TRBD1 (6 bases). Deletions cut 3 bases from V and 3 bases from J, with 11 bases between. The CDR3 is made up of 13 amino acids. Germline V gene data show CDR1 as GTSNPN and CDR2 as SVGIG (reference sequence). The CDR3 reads CAWSWGLDYGYTF. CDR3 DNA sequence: TGTGCCTGGAGCTGGGGGCTGGACTATGGCTACACCTTC.

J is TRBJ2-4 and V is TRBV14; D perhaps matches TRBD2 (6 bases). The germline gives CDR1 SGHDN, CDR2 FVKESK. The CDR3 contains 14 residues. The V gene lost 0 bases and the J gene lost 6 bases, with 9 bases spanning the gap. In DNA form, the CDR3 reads TGTGCCAGCAGCCAAGATATCGGGAGAAACATTCAGTACTTC. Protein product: CASSQDIGRNIQYF.

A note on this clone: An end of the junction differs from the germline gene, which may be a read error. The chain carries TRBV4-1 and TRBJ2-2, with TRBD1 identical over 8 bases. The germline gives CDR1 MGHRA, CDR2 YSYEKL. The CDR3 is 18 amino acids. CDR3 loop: CASSQDGGRGQNTGQLFF. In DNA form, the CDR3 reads TGCGCCAGCAGCCAAGATGGCGGCAGGGGGCAGAACACCGGGCAGCTGTTTTTT.

The DNA of the CDR3 is TGTGCCAGCAGTAATACCGGCTCCTACGAGCAGTACTTC. Translated, it gives CASSNTGSYEQYF. J is TRBJ2-7 and V is TRBV7-2; D ambiguous. The ends were cut back, 6 bases at V and 0 bases at J, with 9 bases in the middle. This CDR3 has 13 amino acids. Germline V gene data show CDR1 as SGHTA and CDR2 as FQGNSA.

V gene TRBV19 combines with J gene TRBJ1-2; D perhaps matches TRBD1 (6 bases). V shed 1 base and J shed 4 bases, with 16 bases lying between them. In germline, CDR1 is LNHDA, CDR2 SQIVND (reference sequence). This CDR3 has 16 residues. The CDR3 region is CASSIAGTRALYGYTF. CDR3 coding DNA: TGTGCCAGTAGTATAGCCGGGACAAGGGCCCTCTATGGCTACACCTTC.

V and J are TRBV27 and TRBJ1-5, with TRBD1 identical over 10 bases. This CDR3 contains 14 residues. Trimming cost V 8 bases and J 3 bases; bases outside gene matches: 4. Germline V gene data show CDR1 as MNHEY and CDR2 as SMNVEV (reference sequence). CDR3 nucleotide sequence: TGTGCCAGCGGGACAGGGGTTTTCAATCAGCCCCAGCATTTT. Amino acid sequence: CASGTGVFNQPQHF.

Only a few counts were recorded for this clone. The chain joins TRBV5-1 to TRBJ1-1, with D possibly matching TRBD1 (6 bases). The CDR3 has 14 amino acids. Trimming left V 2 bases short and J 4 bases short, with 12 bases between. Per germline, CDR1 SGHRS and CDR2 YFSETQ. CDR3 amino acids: CASSLRGGSTEAFF. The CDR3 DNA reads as TGCGCCAGCAGCTTACGAGGGGGTAGCACTGAAGCTTTCTTT. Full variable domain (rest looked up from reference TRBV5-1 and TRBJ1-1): KAGVTQTPRYLIKTRGQQVTLSCSPISGHRSVSWYQQTPGQGLQFLFEYFSETQRNKGNFPGRFSGRQFSNSRSEMNVSTLELGDSALYLCASSLRGGSTEAFFGQGTRLTVV.

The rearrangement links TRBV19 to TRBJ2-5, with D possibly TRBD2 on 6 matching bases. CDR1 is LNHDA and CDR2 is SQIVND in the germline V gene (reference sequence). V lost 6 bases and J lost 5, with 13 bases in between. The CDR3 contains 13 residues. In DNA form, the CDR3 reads TGTGCCAGTAGAAATCGGGGGAGTGAGACCCAGTACTTC. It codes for CASRNRGSETQYF.

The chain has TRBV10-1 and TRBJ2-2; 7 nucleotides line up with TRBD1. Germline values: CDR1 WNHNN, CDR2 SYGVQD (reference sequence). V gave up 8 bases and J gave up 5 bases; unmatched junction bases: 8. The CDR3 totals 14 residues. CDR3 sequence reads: CASGETGVTGELFF. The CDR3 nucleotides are TGCGCCAGCGGCGAAACAGGGGTAACCGGGGAGCTGTTTTTT.

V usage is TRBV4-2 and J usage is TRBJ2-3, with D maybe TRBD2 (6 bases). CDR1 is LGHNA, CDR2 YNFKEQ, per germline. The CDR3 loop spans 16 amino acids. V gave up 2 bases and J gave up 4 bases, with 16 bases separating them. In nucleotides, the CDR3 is TGTGCCAGCAGCCAAATTAGCGGCACGCCCCCAGATACGCAGTATTTT. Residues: CASSQISGTPPDTQYF.

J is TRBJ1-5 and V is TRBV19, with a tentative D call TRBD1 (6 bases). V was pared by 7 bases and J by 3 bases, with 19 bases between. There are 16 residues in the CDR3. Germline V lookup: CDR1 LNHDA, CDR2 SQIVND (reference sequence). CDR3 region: CASTPPIGQYNQPQHF. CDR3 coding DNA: TGTGCCAGTACCCCCCCGATAGGACAGTACAATCAGCCCCAGCATTTT.

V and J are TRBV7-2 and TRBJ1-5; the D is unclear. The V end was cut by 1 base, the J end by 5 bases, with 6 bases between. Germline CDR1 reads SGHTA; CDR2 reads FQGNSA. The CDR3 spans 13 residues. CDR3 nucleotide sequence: TGTGCCAGCAGCTTAGAGTCGGATCAGCCCCAGCATTTT. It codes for CASSLESDQPQHF.

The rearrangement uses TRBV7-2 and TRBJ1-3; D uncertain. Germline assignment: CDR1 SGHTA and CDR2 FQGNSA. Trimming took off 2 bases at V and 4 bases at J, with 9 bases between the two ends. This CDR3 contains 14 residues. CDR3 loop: CASSLMSGGNTIYF. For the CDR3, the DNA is TGTGCCAGCAGCTTAATGTCCGGGGGAAACACCATATATTTT.

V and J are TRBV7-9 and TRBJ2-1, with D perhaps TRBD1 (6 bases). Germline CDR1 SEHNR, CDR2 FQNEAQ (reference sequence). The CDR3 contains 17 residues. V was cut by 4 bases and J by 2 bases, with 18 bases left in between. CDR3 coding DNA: TGTGCCAGCAGCTCGATGACCGGGACATCGGCCTACAATGAGCAGTTCTTC. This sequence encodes CASSSMTGTSAYNEQFF.